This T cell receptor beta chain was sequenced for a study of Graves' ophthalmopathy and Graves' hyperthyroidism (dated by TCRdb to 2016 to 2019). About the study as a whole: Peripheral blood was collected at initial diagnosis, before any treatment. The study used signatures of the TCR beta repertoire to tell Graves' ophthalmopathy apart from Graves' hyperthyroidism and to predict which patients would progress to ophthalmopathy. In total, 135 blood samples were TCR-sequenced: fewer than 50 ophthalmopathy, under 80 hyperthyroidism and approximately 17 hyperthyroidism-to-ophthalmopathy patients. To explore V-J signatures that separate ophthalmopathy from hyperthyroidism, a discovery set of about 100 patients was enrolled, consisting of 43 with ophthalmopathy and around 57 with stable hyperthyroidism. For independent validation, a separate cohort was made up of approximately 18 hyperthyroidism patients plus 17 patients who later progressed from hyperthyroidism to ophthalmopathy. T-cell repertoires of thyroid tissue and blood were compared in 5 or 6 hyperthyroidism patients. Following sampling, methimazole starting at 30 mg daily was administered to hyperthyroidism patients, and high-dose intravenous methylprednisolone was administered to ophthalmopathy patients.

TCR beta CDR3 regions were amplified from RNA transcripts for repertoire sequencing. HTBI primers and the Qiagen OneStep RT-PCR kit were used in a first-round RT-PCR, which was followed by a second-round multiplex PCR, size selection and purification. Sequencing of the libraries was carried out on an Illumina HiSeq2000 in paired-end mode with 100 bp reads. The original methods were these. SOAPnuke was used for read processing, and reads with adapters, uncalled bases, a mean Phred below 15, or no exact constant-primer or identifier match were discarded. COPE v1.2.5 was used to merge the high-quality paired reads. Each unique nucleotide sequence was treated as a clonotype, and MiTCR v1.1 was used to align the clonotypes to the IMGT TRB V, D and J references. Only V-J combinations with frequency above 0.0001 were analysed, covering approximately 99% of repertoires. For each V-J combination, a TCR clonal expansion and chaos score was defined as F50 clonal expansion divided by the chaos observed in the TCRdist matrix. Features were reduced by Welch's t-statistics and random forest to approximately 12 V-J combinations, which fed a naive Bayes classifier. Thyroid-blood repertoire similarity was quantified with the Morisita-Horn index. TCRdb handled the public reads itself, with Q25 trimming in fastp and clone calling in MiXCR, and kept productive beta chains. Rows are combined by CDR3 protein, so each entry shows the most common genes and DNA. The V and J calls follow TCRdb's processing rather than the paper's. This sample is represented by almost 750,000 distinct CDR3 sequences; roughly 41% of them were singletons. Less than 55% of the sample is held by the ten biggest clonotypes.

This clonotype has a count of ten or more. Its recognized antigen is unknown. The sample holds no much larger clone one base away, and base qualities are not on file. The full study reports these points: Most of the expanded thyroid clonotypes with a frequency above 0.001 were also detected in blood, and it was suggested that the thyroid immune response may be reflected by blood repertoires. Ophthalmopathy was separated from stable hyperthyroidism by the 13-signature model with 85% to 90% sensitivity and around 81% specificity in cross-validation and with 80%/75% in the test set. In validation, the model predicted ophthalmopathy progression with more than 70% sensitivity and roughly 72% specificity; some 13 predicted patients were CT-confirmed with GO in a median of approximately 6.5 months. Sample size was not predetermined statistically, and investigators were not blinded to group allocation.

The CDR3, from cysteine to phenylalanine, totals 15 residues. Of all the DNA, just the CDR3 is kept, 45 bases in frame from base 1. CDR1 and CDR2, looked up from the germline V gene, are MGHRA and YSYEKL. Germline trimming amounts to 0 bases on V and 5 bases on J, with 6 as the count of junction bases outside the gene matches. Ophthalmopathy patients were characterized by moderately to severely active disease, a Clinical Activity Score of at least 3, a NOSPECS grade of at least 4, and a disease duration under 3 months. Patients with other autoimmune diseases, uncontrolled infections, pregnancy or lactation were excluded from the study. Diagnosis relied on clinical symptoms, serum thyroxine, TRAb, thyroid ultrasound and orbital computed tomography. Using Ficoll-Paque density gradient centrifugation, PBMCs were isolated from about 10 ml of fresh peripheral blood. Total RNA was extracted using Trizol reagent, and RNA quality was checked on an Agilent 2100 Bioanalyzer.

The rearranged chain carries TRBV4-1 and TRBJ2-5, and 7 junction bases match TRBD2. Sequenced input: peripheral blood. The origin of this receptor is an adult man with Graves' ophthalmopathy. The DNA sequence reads TGCGCCAGCAGCCAAGAGTCGGGAGGCGGGGAGACCCAGTACTTC. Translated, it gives CASSQESGGGETQYF.